The next 20 T cell receptor beta chains were all read from a single sample in a study of T cells in localized non-small cell lung cancer. Repertoires were generated with immunoSEQ multiplex PCR, while TCRdb's copy carries only in-frame clones and drops some. Counted here are roughly 1,100 clones, nearly 35% occurring once; the ten biggest clones make up roughly 19%. The sequences come from lung tumor tissue, collected before any cancer treatment. These receptors originate from a male donor aged 60 or older with stage I squamous cell lung carcinoma.

This chain joins TRBV19 and TRBJ2-2; D is possibly TRBD1 or TRBD2 (5 bases each). Germline V gives CDR1 LNHDA, CDR2 SQIVND (reference sequence). The CDR3 runs 15 residues. Trimming stripped 7 bases from V and 7 bases from J, with 19 bases between. CDR3 protein: CASIRGQGRSGELFF. The CDR3 nucleotides are TGTGCCAGTATCCGAGGGCAGGGTCGGAGCGGGGAGCTGTTTTTT.

The V call is TRBV11-3, the J call TRBJ2-5; TRBD2 matches 15 bases. Germline trimming cut 4 bases from V and 5 bases from J; bases unmatched to any gene: 5. The CDR3 has 16 amino acids. Germline V gives CDR1 SGHNT, CDR2 YENEEA. CDR3 in DNA: TGTGCCAGCAGCTCGGGGACTAGCGGGAGGAAGGAGACCCAGTACTTC. This codes for CASSSGTSGRKETQYF.

This rearrangement joins TRBV11-3 to TRBJ2-6; D not certain. This CDR3 has 19 residues. The germline V and J ends were trimmed by 3 bases and 5 bases, with 23 bases remaining between them. Germline lookup yields CDR1 SGHNT and CDR2 YENEEA. The CDR3 sequence: CASSFGCRRRQSRANVLTF. For the CDR3, the DNA is TGTGCCAGCAGCTTCGGTTGCAGGAGACGACAAAGTCGGGCCAACGTCCTGACTTTC.

A few counts support this clone. The rearrangement links TRBV28 to TRBJ1-1; D might be TRBD1 (5 bases). The V and J ends lost 6 bases and 7 bases respectively, with 12 bases between them. This CDR3 has 12 amino acids. The germline V gene encodes CDR1 MDHEN and CDR2 SYDVKM. CDR3 in DNA: TGTGCCAGCAGCGAGGGGTCGGGTGAAGCTTTCTTT. Encoded protein: CASSEGSGEAFF.

The genes are TRBV6-8 and TRBJ1-1; D is possibly TRBD1 (6 bases). Trimming took off 5 bases at V and 6 bases at J, with 16 bases between the two ends. This CDR3 spans 14 amino acids. Germline CDR1 reads MNHGY; CDR2 reads SAAAGT. CDR3 in DNA: TGTGCCAGCAGTGTTGGGGCCGGGGGCGCTGAAGCTTTCTTT. This translates into CASSVGAGGAEAFF.

The rearrangement uses TRBV6-8 and TRBJ1-1; D perhaps matches TRBD1 (5 bases). Germline CDR1 and CDR2: MNHGY and SAAAGT. This CDR3 comprises 13 residues. V shed 11 bases and J shed 1 base, with 14 bases lying between them. DNA for the CDR3: TGTGCCGTCGGGAGGGGTACGAACACTGAAGCTTTCTTT. This gives the protein CAVGRGTNTEAFF.

This chain uses TRBV6-8 with TRBJ1-5; D gene unclear. CDR3 length: 16 residues. CDR1 is MNHGY and CDR2 is SAAAGT in the germline V gene. Trimming pared 5 bases from V and 3 bases from J, leaving 17 bases between. CDR3 loop: CASSDARAGNNQPQHF. The CDR3 region has the DNA TGTGCCAGCAGTGATGCGAGGGCAGGAAACAATCAGCCCCAGCATTTT.

This rearrangement joins TRBV29-1 to TRBJ2-1; 7 bases are a match to TRBD2. Germline lookup yields CDR1 SQVTM and CDR2 ANQGSEA. V lost 8 bases to trimming and J lost 1 base; unmatched junction nucleotides: 5. The CDR3 has 13 residues. Here the CDR3 reads CSTLADSYNEQFF. CDR3 DNA: TGCAGCACGCTAGCGGATTCCTACAATGAGCAGTTCTTC.

The chain combines TRBV15 with TRBJ1-1; D gene unclear. With 0 bases removed from V and 5 bases from J, the gap between germline ends came to 10 bases. Germline CDR1 and CDR2: LNHNV and YYDKDF (reference sequence). This CDR3 is 14 amino acids long. CDR3 sequence (DNA): TGTGCCACCAGCAGAGATCAGACAAGGACTGAAGCTTTCTTT. It specifies CATSRDQTRTEAFF.

The gene calls are TRBV6-8 and TRBJ2-7, with a possible D match to TRBD2 (6 bases). In germline, CDR1 is MNHGY, CDR2 SAAAGT. V lost 6 bases to trimming and J lost 2 bases, with 11 bases between them. The length of the CDR3 is 13 residues. The chain's CDR3 is CASRGGSTYEQYF. CDR3 in DNA: TGTGCCAGCAGGGGGGGATCCACCTACGAGCAGTACTTC.

This rearrangement joins TRBV14 to TRBJ1-2; D perhaps matches TRBD1 (6 bases). CDR3 size: 13 residues. The germline V gene has CDR1 SGHDN and CDR2 FVKESK. V lost 1 base and J lost 6, with 9 bases in between. The CDR3 loop reads CASSQAGVHGYTF. In DNA, the CDR3 is TGTGCCAGCAGCCAAGCAGGGGTTCATGGCTACACCTTC.

The V call is TRBV19, the J call TRBJ1-1; D not certain. The CDR3 covers 13 residues. The V gene's germline CDR1 is LNHDA and CDR2 SQIVND (reference sequence). V lost 6 bases, J lost 12 bases, and 20 bases lay in between. The CDR3 sequence: CASSPPLGRYTFF. The DNA for the CDR3 is TGTGCCAGTAGCCCTCCCCTGGGTCGTTATACTTTCTTT.

V usage is TRBV28 and J usage is TRBJ2-2; 7 nucleotides match TRBD2. V lost 4 bases and J lost 0; bases outside the gene matches: 5. The CDR3 has 16 amino acids. Per the germline V gene, CDR1 is MDHEN and CDR2 is SYDVKM. As DNA, the CDR3 is TGTGCCAGCAGTTCACGTGGGAGGGCGAACACCGGGGAGCTGTTTTTT. Amino acid sequence: CASSSRGRANTGELFF.

The CDR3 region is CASSLETREETQYF. CDR3 coding DNA: TGCGCCAGCAGCTTGGAGACTAGGGAAGAGACCCAGTACTTC. The chain combines TRBV5-1 with TRBJ2-5; D might be TRBD2 (6 bases). The CDR3 has 14 amino acids. Germline V gene sequence: CDR1 SGHRS, CDR2 YFSETQ. The V end was cut by 0 bases, the J end by 3 bases, with 9 bases between.

The V call is TRBV5-1, the J call TRBJ1-1; 7 bases are shared with TRBD1. J gave up 0 bases and V 6 bases, and 5 bases lay outside the gene matches. Germline CDR1 reads SGHRS; CDR2 reads YFSETQ. The CDR3 sequence is 14 residues long. CDR3 DNA sequence: TGCGCCAGCACCGGGGACAGCGTGAACACTGAAGCTTTCTTT. This codes for CASTGDSVNTEAFF. The whole variable domain, remainder taken from reference TRBV5-1 and TRBJ1-1, is KAGVTQTPRYLIKTRGQQVTLSCSPISGHRSVSWYQQTPGQGLQFLFEYFSETQRNKGNFPGRFSGRQFSNSRSEMNVSTLELGDSALYLCASTGDSVNTEAFFGQGTRLTVV.

V is TRBV18 and J is TRBJ1-2; D unresolved. Germline V gene sequence: CDR1 KGHSH, CDR2 LQKENI. The V gene lost 3 bases and the J gene lost 1 base, with 18 bases spanning the gap. The CDR3 contains 17 residues. For the CDR3, the DNA is TGTGCCAGCTCACCTCAAGGATCAGGCAGCTATAACTATGGCTACACCTTC. Translation gives CASSPQGSGSYNYGYTF.

This clone is large. The chain uses TRBV6-8 and TRBJ2-1; no definite D call. There are 12 residues in the CDR3. CDR1 is MNHGY and CDR2 is SAAAGT in the germline V gene. V gave up 4 bases and J gave up 6 bases, with 7 bases separating them. Written as DNA, the CDR3 is TGTGCCAGCAGTTTACGGGTCAATGAGCAGTTCTTC. Protein product: CASSLRVNEQFF.

The chain couples TRBV19 to TRBJ2-1; TRBD2 matches at 9 bases. V lost 6 bases to trimming and J lost 2 bases; unmatched junction nucleotides: 2. CDR3 length equals 14 residues. Germline V CDR1 and CDR2: LNHDA, SQIVND (reference sequence). The CDR3 loop reads CASRKREAYNEQFF. DNA of the CDR3: TGTGCCAGTAGAAAGCGGGAGGCCTACAATGAGCAGTTCTTC.

CDR3: CASSLDGGSYNEQFF. The CDR3 DNA reads as TGTGCCAGCAGTCTGGACGGCGGCTCCTACAATGAGCAGTTCTTC. The V and J genes are TRBV6-8 and TRBJ2-1; D remains ambiguous. This CDR3 contains 15 residues. Trimming took 5 bases from V and 0 from J, leaving 11 bases between them. Germline assignment: CDR1 MNHGY and CDR2 SAAAGT.

This clone was detected only a few times. The rearrangement links TRBV1 to TRBJ2-7; no check of the table's D call, TRBD1, against the DNA was made. TRBV1 is deemed a pseudogene. This CDR3 region has 14 residues. The chain's CDR3 is CASSPPTGNYEQYF. The CDR3 nucleotides are TGCGCCAGCAGCCCGCCGACAGGAAACTACGAGCAGTACTTC.